This TCR beta chain was sequenced for a study of cytomegalovirus exposure and HLA in healthy donors. Turning to the study itself: Falling in the Caucasian-associated ancestry cluster were approximately 86% of under 450 genotyped donors. Study findings and constraints: The investigators catalogued 150 or so TCR beta chains as cytomegalovirus-associated. A few chains tied to CMV proved CMV antigen-specific in vitro.

PCR amplification relied on 60 Vbeta primers (plus 13 Jbeta primers). Original processing methods: Later reanalysis found 70 million to 95 million unique TCR beta chains, 9 million to 12 million of them shared. Produced via immunoSEQ multiplex PCR; TCRdb's table is partial and in-frame only. From that table come the V and J calls and clone size; the DNA was used to work out D and trimming. The table shows more than 85,000 clones, with over 60% occurring only once. With regard to this clone: Its antigen is undetermined.

Deletions cut 0 bases from V and 15 bases from J, with 21 bases between. The length of the CDR3 is 15 residues. The V gene's germline CDR1 is LNHDA and CDR2 SQIVND (reference sequence). The rearrangement joins TRBV19 to TRBJ2-1, with D perhaps TRBD2 (6 bases). This clonotype was sampled from a male donor in good health and CMV-seropositive. The sample consisted of PBMCs. The CDR3 protein is CASSIDLRSSAIGFF. In nucleotides, the CDR3 is TGTGCCAGTAGTATAGATCTAAGGTCTAGCGCCATCGGGTTCTTC.